The clone carrying this T cell receptor beta chain has just a few counts. This specimen belongs to a study of shared clonotypes between healthy human individuals. The germline V gene has CDR1 SGHNT and CDR2 YYREEE (reference sequence). This CDR3 is 15 amino acids long. The V and J ends lost 3 bases and 0 bases respectively, with 9 bases between them. Assay used: immunoSEQ multiplex PCR; TCRdb lists only in-frame clones, some missing. Among a few million clones listed, 80% to 95% were seen once. This clonotype originated in a man younger than 30 in good health. Some clones in this sample may be carry-over from other donors' samples. The chain has TRBV5-4 and TRBJ1-4, with unresolved D. The sample comprised naive CD4+ T cells from PBMCs. The subset is: CD45RA+ positively selected. The CDR3 DNA follows: TGTGCCAGCAGCTCACAAGACTCAACTAATGAAAAACTGTTTTTT. Translation: CASSSQDSTNEKLFF.